Listed below are T cell receptor beta chains from one sample, sequenced in a study of blood T cell repertoires in COVID-19. The repertoire was sequenced with immunoSEQ multiplex PCR; TCRdb's copy has only in-frame clones and lacks some. The data show some 700,000 clones, with over 80% seen just once and under 0.3% held by the top ten. Sequencing used peripheral blood. These receptors all come from a woman younger than 35 with acute or convalescent COVID-19. The CDR3 runs from the conserved cysteine through the conserved F or W. The size of a clone is reported for some rows only, either as once, few or many, or as a class for expanded clones.

cdr3_length: 15; clone_size: .; v_call: TRBV18; cdr3_aa: CASSPTGEENNEQFF
cdr3_length: 15; clone_size: .; v_call: TRBV4-1; cdr3_aa: CASSQGGHPDNEQFF
cdr3_length: 13; clone_size: .; v_call: TRBV7-9; cdr3_aa: CANQPRVLNTQYF
cdr3_length: 13; clone_size: .; v_call: TRBV6-5; cdr3_aa: CASRTASGNTIYF
cdr3_length: 13; clone_size: .; v_call: TRBV27; cdr3_aa: CASRSRDRNTIYF
cdr3_length: 15; clone_size: .; v_call: TRBV4-2; cdr3_aa: CASSQRGGEYNEQFF
cdr3_length: 15; clone_size: once; v_call: TRBV3-1/TRBV3-2; cdr3_aa: CASSQVPGGNYGYTF
cdr3_length: 14; clone_size: .; v_call: TRBV6-8; cdr3_aa: CASSLPNHLDEQFF
cdr3_length: 13; clone_size: .; v_call: TRBV25-1; cdr3_aa: CASSVSLRAEAFF
cdr3_length: 15; clone_size: once; v_call: TRBV21-1; cdr3_aa: CASSARQGVWQPQHF
cdr3_length: 13; clone_size: .; v_call: TRBV7-2; cdr3_aa: CASSAEAGHEAFF
cdr3_length: 13; clone_size: .; v_call: TRBV12-3/TRBV12-4; cdr3_aa: CATGLQVNTEAFF
cdr3_length: 13; clone_size: .; v_call: TRBV30; cdr3_aa: CAWSAPGGSGYTF
cdr3_length: 13; clone_size: .; v_call: TRBV6-5; cdr3_aa: CASSSVAPNEQYF
cdr3_length: 15; clone_size: .; v_call: TRBV9; cdr3_aa: CASSALTGGYGELFF
cdr3_length: 14; clone_size: .; v_call: TRBV29-1; cdr3_aa: CSVDGESSYNEQFF
cdr3_length: 14; clone_size: .; v_call: TRBV14; cdr3_aa: CASRKEGSQNIQYF